Each of the 18 T cell receptor beta chains below was sequenced from the same sample in a study of Tregs in tolerant kidney transplant recipients. The repertoire was sequenced with immunoSEQ multiplex PCR; TCRdb's copy has only in-frame clones and lacks some. The sample has some 250,000 clones; about 86% are singletons. Sequences were obtained from CD4+ T cells from blood. These receptors all stem from a human donor in good health.

The chain carries TRBV29-1 and TRBJ1-1; D ambiguous. Per the germline V gene, CDR1 is SQVTM and CDR2 is ANQGSEA. The germline V and J ends were trimmed by 4 bases and 1 base, with 13 bases remaining between them. The CDR3 is 14 residues long. The CDR3 spells CSVVELRRNTEAFF. CDR3 sequence (DNA): TGCAGCGTTGTGGAATTGAGGAGGAACACTGAAGCTTTCTTT.

This chain joins TRBV2 and TRBJ1-4; the D is unclear. There are 14 residues in the CDR3. Germline values: CDR1 SNHLY, CDR2 FYNNEI. V was pared by 8 bases and J by 3 bases, with 13 bases between. The CDR3 DNA reads TGTGCCAGCGCCGGAGGCTTGGCTAATGAAAAACTGTTTTTT. This translates into CASAGGLANEKLFF.

The genes are TRBV2 and TRBJ1-5; the D gene is possibly TRBD1 (5 bases). The germline V gene encodes CDR1 SNHLY and CDR2 FYNNEI. The CDR3 is 13 residues long. Trimming removed 7 bases at V and 4 bases at J, with 11 bases between. Here the CDR3 DNA reads TGTGCCAGCACCGGGACCAGAAATCAGCCCCAGCATTTT. It specifies CASTGTRNQPQHF.

The chain employs TRBV5-4 and TRBJ1-4, with D unresolved. Germline loops: CDR1 SGHNT, CDR2 YYREEE (reference sequence). The CDR3 runs 14 residues. V lost 3 bases to trimming and J lost 0 bases, with 6 bases between them. This CDR3 reads CASSYDATNEKLFF. The CDR3, as DNA: TGTGCCAGCAGCTATGACGCAACTAATGAAAAACTGTTTTTT.

V and J are TRBV19 and TRBJ2-3; possible D gene TRBD1, 6 bases. Germline loops: CDR1 LNHDA, CDR2 SQIVND (reference sequence). V was trimmed by 4 bases and J by 5 bases, leaving 13 bases between them. There are 14 residues in the CDR3. CDR3 bases: TGTGCCAGTAGTACAGGGGTGAAGGGAGATACGCAGTATTTT. Protein: CASSTGVKGDTQYF.

This clone was seen only a few times. V usage is TRBV6-1 and J usage is TRBJ2-2, with 7 bases aligning to TRBD2. V lost 6 bases to trimming and J lost 6 bases; unmatched junction nucleotides: 7. The CDR3 extends over 14 amino acids. Germline CDR1 and CDR2: MNHNS and SASEGT. CDR3 DNA sequence: TGTGCCAGCAGGATGCGGGGGTCAGCCGGGGAGCTGTTTTTT. Its translation: CASRMRGSAGELFF.

The chain couples TRBV10-2 to TRBJ1-5, with TRBD1 identical over 8 bases. V lost 4 bases and J lost 7; bases outside the gene matches: 6. Germline CDR1 reads WSHSY; CDR2 reads SAAADI. The CDR3 runs 14 residues. The CDR3 is CASSGSGGGQPQHF. For the CDR3, the DNA is TGCGCCAGCAGTGGTTCAGGGGGCGGACAGCCCCAGCATTTT.

This rearrangement joins TRBV15 to TRBJ2-1; D may be TRBD2 (6 bases). This CDR3 comprises 16 residues. The ends were cut back, 0 bases at V and 1 base at J, with 10 bases in the middle. CDR1 and CDR2 from the germline V gene are LNHNV and YYDKDF (reference sequence). CDR3 protein: CATSRDRGRSYNEQFF. The DNA of the CDR3 is TGTGCCACCAGCAGAGATCGTGGGAGGTCCTACAATGAGCAGTTCTTC.

V and J are TRBV5-1 and TRBJ2-3, with 8 bases that match TRBD1. V lost 2 bases and J lost 2; bases outside the gene matches: 10. This CDR3 contains 17 residues. Germline V CDR1 and CDR2: SGHRS, YFSETQ. CDR3: CASSFRGDRGNTDTQYF. DNA of the CDR3: TGCGCCAGCAGCTTTCGGGGTGACAGGGGCAACACAGATACGCAGTATTTT.

This chain joins TRBV10-2 and TRBJ1-5; tentative D call: TRBD1 (6 bases). The V end lost 6 bases, the J end lost 3 bases, and 12 bases lay between the germline ends. The germline V gene has CDR1 WSHSY and CDR2 SAAADI. There are 14 residues in the CDR3. CDR3 sequence reads: CASSKGHTNQPQHF. The CDR3 nucleotides read TGCGCCAGCAGCAAGGGACACACCAATCAGCCCCAGCATTTT.

This clone came up a few times. This rearrangement joins TRBV2 to TRBJ2-5; 8 positions match TRBD2. V gave up 9 bases and J gave up 0 bases; unmatched junction bases: 6. Per the germline V gene, CDR1 is SNHLY and CDR2 is FYNNEI. This CDR3 is 14 amino acids long. CDR3 loop: CASQREPNQETQYF. As DNA, the CDR3 is TGTGCCAGTCAGCGGGAGCCGAACCAAGAGACCCAGTACTTC.

V and J are TRBV25-1 and TRBJ2-1; the match to TRBD2 covers 7 bases. The ends lost 7 bases at V and 4 bases at J; junction bases unmatched: 10. The CDR3 length is 15 residues. Germline V gene lookup returns CDR1 MGHDK and CDR2 SYGVNS. CDR3 in DNA: TGTGCCAGCAAGGCGTGGGAGGGCAGGTACAATGAGCAGTTCTTC. The encoded protein is CASKAWEGRYNEQFF.

The genes are TRBV6-1 and TRBJ2-7; 11 positions match TRBD2. The germline V gene has CDR1 MNHNS and CDR2 SASEGT. V shed 8 bases and J 2 bases; nucleotides not matched to a gene: 8. The CDR3 sequence is 15 residues long. The CDR3 is CASQLAGADPYEQYF. In nucleotides, the CDR3 is TGTGCCAGCCAACTAGCGGGGGCCGACCCCTACGAGCAGTACTTC.

The V gene is TRBV5-1, the J gene TRBJ2-1, with 7 bases matching TRBD2. This CDR3 contains 15 residues. V shed 3 bases, J shed 7 bases, and the junction held 10 bases outside the gene matches. Per germline, CDR1 SGHRS and CDR2 YFSETQ. CDR3 loop: CASSSGTISRNEQFF. DNA for the CDR3: TGCGCCAGCAGCTCAGGGACTATTAGTCGGAATGAGCAGTTCTTC.

The CDR3 region is CASTSGGDNQPQHF. DNA of the CDR3: TGTGCCAGCACATCGGGGGGGGACAATCAGCCCCAGCATTTT. The chain employs TRBV19 and TRBJ1-5, with D possibly TRBD1 on 5 matching bases. This CDR3 comprises 14 residues. The V and J ends lost 9 bases and 3 bases respectively, with 15 bases between them. CDR1 and CDR2 from the germline V gene are LNHDA and SQIVND (reference sequence).

This chain connects TRBV9 to TRBJ2-2; 10 nucleotides match TRBD1. CDR1 is SGDLS, CDR2 YYNGEE, per germline. With 1 base clipped from V and 1 base from J, the junction kept 4 bases outside the gene matches. The CDR3 sequence is 17 residues long. CDR3 residues: CASSVRGTGVNTGELFF. Here the CDR3 DNA reads TGTGCCAGCAGCGTAAGGGGGACAGGGGTGAACACCGGGGAGCTGTTTTTT.

The chain links TRBV13 to TRBJ1-1; no reliable D call. The germline CDR1 and CDR2 sequences are PRHDT and FYEKMQ (reference sequence). V gave up 1 base and J gave up 7 bases, with 7 bases separating them. The CDR3 spans 12 residues. CDR3 nucleotides: TGTGCCAGCAGCTTAGAAGGTTATGAAGCTTTCTTT. Translation gives CASSLEGYEAFF.

This chain connects TRBV7-9 to TRBJ1-1, with D possibly being TRBD1 (5 bases). V lost 5 bases and J lost 5, with 15 bases in between. The germline gives CDR1 SEHNR, CDR2 FQNEAQ (reference sequence). The CDR3 totals 14 residues. The CDR3 protein is CASSPDPKGTEAFF. CDR3 nucleotide sequence: TGTGCCAGCAGCCCAGACCCTAAGGGGACTGAAGCTTTCTTT.